Listed here is a single T cell receptor (beta chain). This sample was included in a study of blood T cell repertoires in COVID-19. Study overall: The United States, Italy and Spain supplied acute and convalescent COVID-19 samples. Sources were T cells, B-cell-depleted T cells, or PBMCs; the material itself was cDNA or gDNA.

This CDR3 is built from 12 residues. The germline CDR1 and CDR2 sequences are GTSNPN and SVGIG (reference sequence). The V gene lost 8 bases and the J gene lost 12 bases, with 19 bases spanning the gap. The protocol was immunoSEQ multiplex PCR, while the TCRdb copy is restricted to in-frame clones and leaves out a portion. The data hold some 400,000 clones, with more than 75% observed a single time. The chain recombines TRBV30 with TRBJ1-4; a possible D gene is TRBD1 (6 bases). The material sequenced was PBMCs or T cells enriched from blood (not recorded which). This TCR came from a man aged 30-40 years who had recovered from COVID-19. CDR3 sequence reads: CAQASGGGQLFF. CDR3 sequence (DNA): TGTGCCCAGGCCTCGGGGGGCGGGCAACTGTTTTTT.